These 15 T cell receptor beta chains came from one sample sequenced in a study of T cell responses to AZD1222 COVID-19 vaccine. Only in-frame clones appear in the TCRdb table, and some are missing; sequencing was by immunoSEQ multiplex PCR. Altogether 130,000 or so clones are present, approximately 92% being singletons, with the ten largest covering 0.85% to 1.3%. Sequenced here: peripheral blood, sampled on day 0 of AZD1222 vaccination. The receptor set was obtained from an adult in good health.

The chain joins TRBV12-5 to TRBJ2-5; possible D gene TRBD2, 5 bases. Trimming left V 3 bases short and J 4 bases short, with 9 bases between. This CDR3 is built from 13 residues. Germline V CDR1 and CDR2: LGHNT, FRNRAP. The CDR3 region has the DNA TGTGCTAGTGGTTTCGGGGTTGGAGAGACCCAGTACTTC. Translation gives CASGFGVGETQYF.

This chain connects TRBV2 to TRBJ1-3; D gene ambiguous. CDR3 length equals 14 residues. V shed 6 bases and J shed 1 base, with 10 bases lying between them. The germline gives CDR1 SNHLY, CDR2 FYNNEI. The CDR3 is CASRLFGSGNTIYF. For the CDR3, the DNA is TGTGCCAGCAGACTGTTTGGGTCTGGAAACACCATATATTTT.

This chain joins TRBV7-9 and TRBJ2-3; TRBD2 matches at 9 bases. This CDR3 is built from 15 residues. Germline CDR1 reads SEHNR; CDR2 reads FQNEAQ (reference sequence). The V and J ends lost 5 bases and 6 bases, in that order; junction bases with no gene match: 9. This CDR3 is CASSPGLAQGDTQYF. CDR3 coding DNA: TGTGCCAGCAGCCCGGGACTAGCCCAGGGGGATACGCAGTATTTT.

The rearrangement links TRBV4-1 to TRBJ2-1; 8 nucleotides agree with TRBD2. CDR3 length: 17 amino acids. Germline V gene sequence: CDR1 MGHRA, CDR2 YSYEKL. V lost 4 bases to trimming and J lost 6 bases; unmatched junction nucleotides: 14. CDR3 region: CASSLGSGGPSGNEQFF. CDR3 coding DNA: TGCGCCAGCAGCCTGGGGTCGGGAGGGCCGTCTGGCAATGAGCAGTTCTTC.

This clone has only one observation. The chain recombines TRBV27 with TRBJ2-5, with a weak D call TRBD2 (6 bases). Trimming shortened V by 8 bases and J by 1 base, and 17 bases separated the two germline ends. The CDR3 runs 15 residues. The germline gives CDR1 MNHEY, CDR2 SMNVEV (reference sequence). The CDR3 nucleotides are TGTGCCAGCCGTGGTGGAGGGGTGCGCCAAGAGACCCAGTACTTC. The encoded protein is CASRGGGVRQETQYF.

The rearrangement joins TRBV19 to TRBJ1-5; D ambiguous. The CDR3 has 12 residues. V lost 7 bases and J 1 base, leaving 5 bases between the germline ends. The germline V gene has CDR1 LNHDA and CDR2 SQIVND (reference sequence). The DNA for the CDR3 is TGTGCCAGTAATCCCAGCAATCAGCCCCAGCATTTT. Translation: CASNPSNQPQHF.

V and J are TRBV10-3 and TRBJ1-2, with a possible D match to TRBD1 (5 bases). The CDR3 covers 17 residues. Germline V CDR1 and CDR2: ENHRY, SYGVKD. V shed 0 bases and J shed 5 bases, with 19 bases lying between them. DNA for the CDR3: TGTGCCATCAGTGAGTCATCTGCTACAGGTCGGGATTATGGCTACACCTTC. Translation gives CAISESSATGRDYGYTF.

The chain recombines TRBV25-1 with TRBJ2-6, with a weak D call TRBD1 (5 bases). This CDR3 region has 16 residues. V dropped 6 bases and J dropped 0 bases, with 12 bases sitting between them. Germline CDR1 MGHDK, CDR2 SYGVNS. DNA of the CDR3: TGTGCCAGCAGGGGCCAGGGCTTCTCTGGGGCCAACGTCCTGACTTTC. It is translated as CASRGQGFSGANVLTF.

The rearrangement joins TRBV15 to TRBJ2-2; TRBD2 matches 7 bases. CDR1 is LNHNV, CDR2 YYDKDF, per germline (reference sequence). The CDR3 is 15 amino acids. The J segment lost 3 bases and the V segment lost 4 bases, leaving 5 bases of the junction unmatched. The CDR3 nucleotides read TGTGCCACCAGCAATCGGGACTACCACACCGGGGAGCTGTTTTTT. Translation: CATSNRDYHTGELFF. The full variable domain, with the rest looked up from reference TRBV15 and TRBJ2-2, is DAMVIQNPRYQVTQFGKPVTLSCSQTLNHNVMYWYQQKSSQAPKLLFHYYDKDFNNEADTPDNFQSRRPNTSFCFLDIRSPGLGDTAMYLCATSNRDYHTGELFFGEGSRLTVL.

This clone was observed a single time. The rearrangement uses TRBV18 and TRBJ2-1, with 10 nucleotides matching TRBD2. The CDR3 covers 15 residues. Germline loops: CDR1 KGHSH, CDR2 LQKENI. V lost 2 bases and J lost 6; bases outside the gene matches: 4. The CDR3 loop reads CASSPEAGGLNEQFF. The CDR3 nucleotides are TGTGCCAGCTCACCAGAAGCGGGAGGGCTCAATGAGCAGTTCTTC.

The genes are TRBV24-1 and TRBJ1-5, with 9 bases identical to TRBD1. V was clipped by 3 bases and J by 4 bases; unmatched bases: 3. The CDR3 covers 15 residues. Germline loops: CDR1 KGHDR, CDR2 SFDVKD. DNA of the CDR3: TGTGCCACCAGTGATCCGACAGGGGGGAATCAGCCCCAGCATTTT. As protein: CATSDPTGGNQPQHF.

This chain joins TRBV11-2 and TRBJ2-7, with no clear D. The CDR3 runs to 10 residues. The V gene's germline CDR1 is SGHAT and CDR2 FQNNGV. V was pared by 5 bases and J by 3 bases, with 2 bases between. CDR3 DNA: TGTGCCAGCAGCCACTACGAGCAGTACTTC. Translated: CASSHYEQYF.

V gene TRBV18 combines with J gene TRBJ1-2; D is unclear. V was pared by 2 bases and J by 5 bases, with 9 bases between. Germline lookup yields CDR1 KGHSH and CDR2 LQKENI. The CDR3 is made up of 13 amino acids. CDR3 sequence reads: CASSPTQFYGYTF. CDR3 nucleotides: TGTGCCAGCTCACCAACCCAGTTTTATGGCTACACCTTC. Filled out from reference TRBV18 and TRBJ1-2, the complete variable domain reads NAGVMQNPRHLVRRRGQEARLRCSPMKGHSHVYWYRQLPEEGLKFMVYLQKENIIDESGMPKERFSAEFPKEGPSILRIQQVVRGDSAAYFCASSPTQFYGYTFGSGTRLTVV.

The rearrangement links TRBV7-3 to TRBJ2-7; perhaps TRBD1 as D (5 bases). V was trimmed by 2 bases and J by 3 bases, leaving 8 bases between them. The CDR3 spans 13 residues. Per the germline V gene, CDR1 is SGHTA and CDR2 is FQGTGA. The CDR3 bases are TGTGCCAGCAGCTTATCAAGGGGCTACGAGCAGTACTTC. It specifies CASSLSRGYEQYF.

The chain joins TRBV28 to TRBJ2-7, with TRBD1 matching over 8 bases. V lost 5 bases, J lost 5 bases, and 11 bases stayed unmatched. Looked up from germline, CDR1 is MDHEN and CDR2 is SYDVKM. This CDR3 has 15 amino acids. The CDR3 reads CASSPPGQGVNEQYF. DNA for the CDR3: TGTGCCAGCAGTCCCCCAGGACAGGGTGTCAACGAGCAGTACTTC.